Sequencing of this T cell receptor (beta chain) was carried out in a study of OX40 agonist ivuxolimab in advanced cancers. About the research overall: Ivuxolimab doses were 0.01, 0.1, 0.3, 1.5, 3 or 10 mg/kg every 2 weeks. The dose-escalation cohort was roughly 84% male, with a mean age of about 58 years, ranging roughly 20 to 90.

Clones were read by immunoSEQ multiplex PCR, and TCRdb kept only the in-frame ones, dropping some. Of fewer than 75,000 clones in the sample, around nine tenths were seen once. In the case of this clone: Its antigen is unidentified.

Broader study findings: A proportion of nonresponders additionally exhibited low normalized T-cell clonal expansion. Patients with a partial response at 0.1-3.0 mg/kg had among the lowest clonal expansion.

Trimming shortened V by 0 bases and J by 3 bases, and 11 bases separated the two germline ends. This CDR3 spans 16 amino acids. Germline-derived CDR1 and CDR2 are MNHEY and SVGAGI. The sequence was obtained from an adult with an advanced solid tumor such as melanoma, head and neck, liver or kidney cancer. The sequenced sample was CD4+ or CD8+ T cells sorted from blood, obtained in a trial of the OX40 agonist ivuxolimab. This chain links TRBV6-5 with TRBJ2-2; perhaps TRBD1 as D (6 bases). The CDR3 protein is CASSYSPDRYTGELFF. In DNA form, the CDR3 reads TGTGCCAGCAGTTACTCCCCTGACAGGTACACCGGGGAGCTGTTTTTT.